This TCR beta chain was observed in a study of blood T cell repertoires in COVID-19. Study-level background: Sites in the United States, Italy and Spain provided acute and convalescent COVID-19 samples.

Libraries were prepared by immunoSEQ multiplex PCR; TCRdb keeps only in-frame clonotypes and omits some of them. Of fewer than 350,000 clones listed, approximately 86% are singletons. V shed 1 base, J shed 6 bases, and the junction held 10 bases outside the gene matches. Germline V gives CDR1 SGHTA, CDR2 FQGNSA. The CDR3 has 16 amino acids. This chain uses TRBV7-2 with TRBJ2-7, with 9 bases matching TRBD1. The sequence came from a woman in her 30s who had recovered from COVID-19. Sequencing input: peripheral blood. Here the CDR3 DNA reads TGTGCCAGCAGCTTAGTCAGTGGGACAGGGTGGGGCGAGCAGTACTTC. It specifies CASSLVSGTGWGEQYF.